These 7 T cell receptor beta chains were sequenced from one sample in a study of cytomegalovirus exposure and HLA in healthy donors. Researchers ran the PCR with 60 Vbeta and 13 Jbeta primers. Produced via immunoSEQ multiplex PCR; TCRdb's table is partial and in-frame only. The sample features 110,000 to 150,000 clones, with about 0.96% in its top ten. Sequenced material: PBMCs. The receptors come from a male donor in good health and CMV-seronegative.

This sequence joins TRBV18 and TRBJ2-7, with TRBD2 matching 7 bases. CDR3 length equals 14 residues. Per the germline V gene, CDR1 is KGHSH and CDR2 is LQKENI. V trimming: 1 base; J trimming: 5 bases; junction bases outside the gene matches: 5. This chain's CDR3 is CASSPRREAHEQYF. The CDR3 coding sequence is TGTGCCAGCTCACCACGCCGGGAGGCCCACGAGCAGTACTTC.

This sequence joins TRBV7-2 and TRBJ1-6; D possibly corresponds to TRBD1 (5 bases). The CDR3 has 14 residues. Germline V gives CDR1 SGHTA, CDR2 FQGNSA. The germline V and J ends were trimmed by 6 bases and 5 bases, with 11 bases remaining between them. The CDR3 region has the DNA TGTGCCAGCAGGTTCCAGGGAAATAATTCACCCCTCCACTTT. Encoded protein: CASRFQGNNSPLHF.

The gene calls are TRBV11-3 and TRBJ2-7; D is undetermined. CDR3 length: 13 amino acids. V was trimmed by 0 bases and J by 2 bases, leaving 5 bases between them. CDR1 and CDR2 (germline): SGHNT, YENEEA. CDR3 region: CASSLDPTYEQYF. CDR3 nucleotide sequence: TGTGCCAGCAGCTTAGACCCCACCTACGAGCAGTACTTC.

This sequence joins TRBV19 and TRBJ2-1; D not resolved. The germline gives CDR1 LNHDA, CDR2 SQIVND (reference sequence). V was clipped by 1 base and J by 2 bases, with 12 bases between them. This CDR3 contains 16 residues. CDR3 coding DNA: TGTGCCAGTAGTATAGCCCACACACATACCTACAATGAGCAGTTCTTC. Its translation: CASSIAHTHTYNEQFF. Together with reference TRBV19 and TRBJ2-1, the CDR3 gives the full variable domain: DGGITQSPKYLFRKEGQNVTLSCEQNLNHDAMYWYRQDPGQGLRLIYYSQIVNDFQKGDIAEGYSVSREKKESFPLTVTSAQKNPTAFYLCASSIAHTHTYNEQFFGPGTRLTVL.

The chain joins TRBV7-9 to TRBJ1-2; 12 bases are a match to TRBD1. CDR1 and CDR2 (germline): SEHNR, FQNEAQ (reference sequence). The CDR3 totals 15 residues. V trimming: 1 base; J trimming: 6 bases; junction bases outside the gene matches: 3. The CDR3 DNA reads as TGTGCCAGCAGCTTAGATGGGACAGGGGGCCATGGCTACACCTTC. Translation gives CASSLDGTGGHGYTF. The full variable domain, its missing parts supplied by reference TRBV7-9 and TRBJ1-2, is DTGVSQNPRHKITKRGQNVTFRCDPISEHNRLYWYRQTLGQGPEFLTYFQNEAQLEKSRLLSDRFSAERPKGSFSTLEIQRTEQGDSAMYLCASSLDGTGGHGYTFGSGTRLTVV.

In nucleotides, the CDR3 is TGCGCCAGCAGCCAAGACCGGGGACAGGGAGATCAGCCCCAGCATTTT. This gives the protein CASSQDRGQGDQPQHF. The chain carries TRBV4-3 and TRBJ1-5; 9 nucleotides agree with TRBD1. V shed 0 bases and J 5 bases; nucleotides not matched to a gene: 5. CDR1 is LGHNA, CDR2 YSLEER, per germline. This CDR3 spans 16 amino acids.

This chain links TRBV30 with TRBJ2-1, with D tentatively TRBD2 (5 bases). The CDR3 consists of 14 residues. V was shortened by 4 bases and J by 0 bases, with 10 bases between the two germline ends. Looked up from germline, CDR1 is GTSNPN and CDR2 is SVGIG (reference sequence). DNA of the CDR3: TGTGCCTGGAATCGAGGGAGCTCCTACAATGAGCAGTTCTTC. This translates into CAWNRGSSYNEQFF.